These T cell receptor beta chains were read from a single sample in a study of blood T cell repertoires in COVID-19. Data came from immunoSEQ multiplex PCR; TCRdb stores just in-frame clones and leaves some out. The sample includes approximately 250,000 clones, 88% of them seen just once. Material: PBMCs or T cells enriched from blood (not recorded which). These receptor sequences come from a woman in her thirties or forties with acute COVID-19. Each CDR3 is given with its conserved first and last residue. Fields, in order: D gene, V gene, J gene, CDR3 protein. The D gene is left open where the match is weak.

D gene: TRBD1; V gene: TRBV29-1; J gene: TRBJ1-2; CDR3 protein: CSADRVRGYTF
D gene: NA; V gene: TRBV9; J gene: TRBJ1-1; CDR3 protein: CASSVMSGDDSTEAFF
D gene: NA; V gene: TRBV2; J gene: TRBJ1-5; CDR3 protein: CASSESPGYSNQPQHF
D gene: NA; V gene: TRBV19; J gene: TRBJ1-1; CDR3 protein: CASTATQGYTEAFF
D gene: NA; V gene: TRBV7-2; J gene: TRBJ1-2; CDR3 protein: CASIPVRGIYGYTF
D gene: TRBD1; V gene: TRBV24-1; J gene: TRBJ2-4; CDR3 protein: CATSDSSLQGAIINIQYF
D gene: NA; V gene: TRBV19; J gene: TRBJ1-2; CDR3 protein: CASSMFNTNNYGYTF
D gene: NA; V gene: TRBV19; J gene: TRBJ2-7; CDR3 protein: CASTGNYEQYF
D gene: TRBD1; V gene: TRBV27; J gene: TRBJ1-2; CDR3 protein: CASSFGDRVGGYTF
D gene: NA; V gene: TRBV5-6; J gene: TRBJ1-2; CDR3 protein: CASSLSGVHSLYGYTF
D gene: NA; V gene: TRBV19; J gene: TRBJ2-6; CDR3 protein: CANTGPGEVGANVLTF
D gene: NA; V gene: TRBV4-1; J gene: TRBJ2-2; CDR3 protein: CASRAGWGELFF
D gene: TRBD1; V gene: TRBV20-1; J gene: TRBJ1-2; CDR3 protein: CSAKTGVHTF
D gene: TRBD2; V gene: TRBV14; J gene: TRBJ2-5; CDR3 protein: CASSRTSGSETQYF
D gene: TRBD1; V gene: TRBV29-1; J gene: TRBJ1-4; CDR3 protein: CSANDRGNEKLFF
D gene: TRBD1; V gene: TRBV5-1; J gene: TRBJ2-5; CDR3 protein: CASSPHQGASSVETQYF
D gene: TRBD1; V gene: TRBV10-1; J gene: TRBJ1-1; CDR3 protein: CASSESGQAEAFF
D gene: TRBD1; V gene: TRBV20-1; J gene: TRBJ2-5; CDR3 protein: CSASLGQGLETQYF
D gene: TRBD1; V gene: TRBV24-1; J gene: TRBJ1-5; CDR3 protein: CATSDSGQGRKPQHF
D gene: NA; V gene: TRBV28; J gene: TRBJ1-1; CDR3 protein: CASSLWGAIGTEAFF
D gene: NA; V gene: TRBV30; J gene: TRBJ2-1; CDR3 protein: CAWSSSVTASSYNEQFF
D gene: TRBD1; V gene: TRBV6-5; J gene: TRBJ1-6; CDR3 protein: CASSSGQGNSPLHF
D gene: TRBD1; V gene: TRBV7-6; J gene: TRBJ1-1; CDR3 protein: CASSGGRDSGFTEAFF
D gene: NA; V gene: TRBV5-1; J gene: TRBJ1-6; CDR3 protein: CASSLASPNNSPLHF
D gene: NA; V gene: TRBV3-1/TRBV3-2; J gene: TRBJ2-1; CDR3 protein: CASNHRGARHNEQFF
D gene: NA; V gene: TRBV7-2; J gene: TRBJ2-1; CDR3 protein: CASTLMRASYNEQFF
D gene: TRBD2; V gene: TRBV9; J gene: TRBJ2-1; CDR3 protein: CASSAPGLAVNEQFF
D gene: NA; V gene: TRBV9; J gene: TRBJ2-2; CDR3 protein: CASGGLPAAGTGELFF
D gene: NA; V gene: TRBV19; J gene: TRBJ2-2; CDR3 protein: CASKDLLGAPNTGELFF
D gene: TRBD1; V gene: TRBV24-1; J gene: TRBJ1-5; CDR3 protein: CATSDSTGAKQPQHF
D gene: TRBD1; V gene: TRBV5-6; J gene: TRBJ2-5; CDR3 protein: CASSSGTGVRETQYF
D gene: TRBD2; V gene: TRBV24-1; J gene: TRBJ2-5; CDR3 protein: CATGVAGKETQYF
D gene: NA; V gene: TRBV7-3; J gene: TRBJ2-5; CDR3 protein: CASSKLGLQNQETQYF
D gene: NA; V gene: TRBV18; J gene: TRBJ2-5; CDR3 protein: CASSPPGSYRQETQYF
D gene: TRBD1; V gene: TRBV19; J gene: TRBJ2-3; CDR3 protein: CASSIAGGLPDTQYF
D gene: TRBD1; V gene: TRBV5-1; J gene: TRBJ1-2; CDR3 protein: CASSPDRGRSGYTF
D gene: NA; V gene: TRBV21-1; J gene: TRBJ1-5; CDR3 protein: CASSKVCSGRNQPQHF
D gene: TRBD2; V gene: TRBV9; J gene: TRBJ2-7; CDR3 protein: CASSAGLANREQYF
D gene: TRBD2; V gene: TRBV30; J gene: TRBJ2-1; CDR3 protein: CAWSQLAGGIYNEQFF
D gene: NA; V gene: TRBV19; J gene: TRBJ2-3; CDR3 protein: CASSILTPGADTQYF
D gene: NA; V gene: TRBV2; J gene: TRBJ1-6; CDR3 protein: CASSGEGGQYNSPLHF
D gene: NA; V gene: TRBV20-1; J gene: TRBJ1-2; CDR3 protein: CSASSSGGYTF
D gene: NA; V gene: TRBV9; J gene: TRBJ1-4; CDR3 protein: CASSVEGRAEKLFF
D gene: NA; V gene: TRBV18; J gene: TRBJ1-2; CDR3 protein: CASSPPSGALYGYTF
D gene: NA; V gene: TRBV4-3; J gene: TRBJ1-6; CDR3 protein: CASSPGGRDSPLHF
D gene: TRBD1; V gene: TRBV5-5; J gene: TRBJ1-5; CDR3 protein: CASSLARDRVGQPQHF
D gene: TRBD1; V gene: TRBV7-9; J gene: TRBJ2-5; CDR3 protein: CASSLASGQLNQETQYF
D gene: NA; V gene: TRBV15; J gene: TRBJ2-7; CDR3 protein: CATSRDNSYEQYF
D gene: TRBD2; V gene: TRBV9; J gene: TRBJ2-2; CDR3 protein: CASSLWRGATGELFF
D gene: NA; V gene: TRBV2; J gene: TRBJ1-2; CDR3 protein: CASSGSGRNYGYTF
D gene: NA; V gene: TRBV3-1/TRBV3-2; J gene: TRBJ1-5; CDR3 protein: CASSQLRRDSNQPQHF
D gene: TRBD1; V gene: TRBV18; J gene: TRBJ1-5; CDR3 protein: CASSRTVTGEGQPQHF
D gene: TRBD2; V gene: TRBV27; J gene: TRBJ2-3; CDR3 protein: CASSLEGVPGLAGGADTQYF
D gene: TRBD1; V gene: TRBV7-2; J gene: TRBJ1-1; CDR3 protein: CASSSHPGTGNTEAFF
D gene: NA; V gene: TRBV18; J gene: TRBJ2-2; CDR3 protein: CASSGTPRGTGELFF